The rows below give T cell receptor beta chains drawn from one sample of a study of regulatory T cells in long-lasting Graves disease. TCRdb used MiXCR to reprocess the multiplex PCR reads, holding one entry per CDR3 protein. The sample yields about 430,000 distinct CDR3 sequences, approximately 15% seen once. These same data were also listed under a study on T cells in Graves' hyperthyroidism and ophthalmopathy.

The specimen comprised peripheral blood mononuclear cells (PBMCs), sampled at new diagnosis, from a patient treated with antithyroid drugs. The source is a woman in her forties with Graves disease. Both conserved end residues are part of each CDR3. A D gene is named only where the DNA matches it firmly. Only some rows state a clone size, as once, few, many or a class for expanded clones.

size: many; D: .; V: TRBV7-9; J: TRBJ2-1; CDR3: CASSPGVGVDEQFF; DNA: TGTGCCAGCAGCCCGGGTGTAGGGGTGGATGAGCAGTTCTTC
size: .; D: TRBD1; V: TRBV20-1; J: TRBJ2-7; CDR3: CSARSGQGRDEQYF; DNA: TGCAGTGCTAGATCGGGACAGGGCAGGGACGAGCAGTACTTC
size: .; D: .; V: TRBV7-7; J: TRBJ2-3; CDR3: CASTPAGNADTQYF; DNA: TGTGCCAGCACCCCTGCGGGTAATGCAGATACGCAGTATTTT
size: many; D: .; V: TRBV11-3; J: TRBJ1-6; CDR3: CASSLDGGRGTPLHF; DNA: TGTGCCAGCAGCTTAGATGGCGGCCGGGGCACACCCCTCCACTTT
size: .; D: .; V: TRBV24-1; J: TRBJ2-1; CDR3: CATSGWTVRNEQFF; DNA: TGTGCCACCAGTGGGTGGACAGTACGCAATGAGCAGTTCTTC
size: .; D: .; V: TRBV20-1; J: TRBJ2-2; CDR3: CGARADRLTGELFF; DNA: TGCGGTGCTAGGGCGGACAGACTCACCGGGGAGCTGTTTTTT
size: many; D: .; V: TRBV28; J: TRBJ2-2; CDR3: CASSLGRMGELFF; DNA: TGTGCCAGCAGTTTGGGGCGTATGGGGGAGCTGTTTTTT
size: .; D: TRBD2; V: TRBV6-1; J: TRBJ2-7; CDR3: CASTIWGLAGTYEQYF; DNA: TGTGCCAGCACCATCTGGGGGCTAGCGGGGACCTACGAGCAGTACTTC
size: few; D: TRBD1; V: TRBV12-3/TRBV12-4; J: TRBJ2-2; CDR3: CASSIRDRGLGTGELFF; DNA: TGTGCCAGCAGTATTAGGGACAGGGGCTTAGGGACCGGGGAGCTGTTTTTT
size: many; D: .; V: TRBV12-3/TRBV12-4; J: TRBJ2-1; CDR3: CASSRNNEQFF; DNA: TGTGCCAGCAGCCGCAACAATGAGCAGTTCTTC
size: many; D: .; V: TRBV30; J: TRBJ1-5; CDR3: CAWNRDFNQPQHF; DNA: TGTGCCTGGAACCGGGACTTTAATCAGCCCCAGCATTTT
size: .; D: TRBD2; V: TRBV20-1; J: TRBJ2-5; CDR3: CSAVAGMEETQYF; DNA: TGCAGTGCCGTAGCGGGAATGGAAGAGACCCAGTACTTC
size: .; D: .; V: TRBV6-1; J: TRBJ1-2; CDR3: CASSDGRRYGYTF; DNA: TGTGCCAGCAGTGACGGACGGCGCTATGGCTACACCTTC
size: many; D: .; V: TRBV30; J: TRBJ2-7; CDR3: CAWKGPYEQYF; DNA: TGTGCCTGGAAGGGACCCTACGAGCAGTACTTC
size: many; D: TRBD1; V: TRBV7-2; J: TRBJ1-1; CDR3: CASSLVAGGPTEAFF; DNA: TGTGCCAGCAGCTTAGTGGCAGGGGGCCCAACTGAAGCTTTCTTT
size: many; D: .; V: TRBV10-3; J: TRBJ2-5; CDR3: CAISEREQETQYF; DNA: TGTGCCATCAGTGAGCGGGAGCAAGAGACCCAGTACTTC
size: few; D: TRBD1; V: TRBV20-1; J: TRBJ1-4; CDR3: CSAGGGGREKLFF; DNA: TGCAGTGCCGGGGGAGGGGGCAGAGAAAAACTGTTTTTT
size: .; D: .; V: TRBV19; J: TRBJ2-1; CDR3: CASSIDPSSRGYVGEQFF; DNA: TGTGCCAGTAGTATAGATCCAAGCTCACGAGGTTATGTAGGCGAGCAGTTCTTC
size: .; D: TRBD1; V: TRBV7-2; J: TRBJ2-5; CDR3: CASSRTGALQQETQYF; DNA: TGTGCCAGCAGCCGGACAGGGGCCTTACAACAGGAGACCCAGTACTTC
size: many; D: .; V: TRBV2; J: TRBJ2-7; CDR3: CASSDQLLNYEQYF; DNA: TGTGCCAGCAGTGACCAGCTGCTGAATTACGAGCAGTACTTC
size: many; D: .; V: TRBV9; J: TRBJ1-5; CDR3: CAPINYWMASWGF; DNA: TGTGCCCCCATAAACTACTGGATGGCATCTTGGGGTTTT
size: many; D: .; V: TRBV7-6; J: TRBJ2-1; CDR3: CASSLEGVDEQFF; DNA: TGTGCCAGCAGCTTAGAAGGGGTGGATGAGCAGTTCTTC
size: many; D: .; V: TRBV12-3/TRBV12-4; J: TRBJ1-1; CDR3: CASSLNSQKAFF; DNA: TGTGCCAGCAGTTTAAATTCTCAGAAAGCTTTCTTT
size: .; D: TRBD1; V: TRBV2; J: TRBJ1-1; CDR3: CASSIGQGDTEAFF; DNA: TGTGCCAGCAGCATTGGACAGGGGGACACTGAAGCTTTCTTT
size: .; D: TRBD1; V: TRBV12-3/TRBV12-4; J: TRBJ1-2; CDR3: CASGALTGNPGYTF; DNA: TGTGCCAGCGGAGCCTTGACAGGGAATCCTGGCTACACCTTC
size: few; D: .; V: TRBV6-1; J: TRBJ1-6; CDR3: CASQNRIGSPLHF; DNA: TGTGCCAGCCAGAACAGGATAGGTTCACCCCTCCACTTT
size: many; D: .; V: TRBV7-8; J: TRBJ2-7; CDR3: CASSLLPGGAPYEQYF; DNA: TGTGCCAGCAGCTTACTACCCGGGGGCGCCCCCTACGAGCAGTACTTC
size: many; D: TRBD2; V: TRBV15; J: TRBJ2-3; CDR3: CATSTRTSGRQVDTQYF; DNA: TGTGCCACCAGCACCCGGACTAGCGGGAGGCAGGTAGATACGCAGTATTTT
size: many; D: TRBD1; V: TRBV11-2; J: TRBJ2-7; CDR3: CASSLGRGRGEQYF; DNA: TGTGCCAGCAGCTTAGGCAGGGGGAGAGGGGAGCAGTACTTC
size: many; D: TRBD1; V: TRBV28; J: TRBJ1-4; CDR3: CASSLSRGPYEKLFF; DNA: TGTGCCAGCAGTTTAAGCAGGGGGCCTTATGAAAAACTGTTTTTT
size: many; D: .; V: TRBV29-1; J: TRBJ1-1; CDR3: CSSIEDTEAFF; DNA: TGCAGCTCGATCGAGGACACTGAAGCTTTCTTT
size: .; D: .; V: TRBV6-9; J: TRBJ1-5; CDR3: CASSYRPGQAPDQPQHF; DNA: TGTGCCAGCAGTTATCGCCCCGGGCAGGCGCCGGATCAGCCCCAGCATTTT
size: few; D: .; V: TRBV4-1; J: TRBJ2-1; CDR3: CASSQEGKGARNEQFF; DNA: TGCGCCAGCAGCCAAGAGGGGAAGGGAGCCCGGAATGAGCAGTTCTTC
size: many; D: TRBD1; V: TRBV12-3/TRBV12-4; J: TRBJ2-7; CDR3: CASSPTGFEQYF; DNA: TGTGCCAGCAGCCCGACAGGGTTCGAGCAGTACTTC
size: many; D: .; V: TRBV5-6; J: TRBJ2-6; CDR3: CASSLRLNSGANVLTF; DNA: TGTGCCAGCAGCTTGAGGCTGAACTCTGGGGCCAACGTCCTGACTTTC
size: many; D: TRBD2; V: TRBV12-3/TRBV12-4; J: TRBJ2-1; CDR3: CASSSPGLAAYNEQFF; DNA: TGTGCCAGCAGTTCCCCGGGACTAGCGGCCTACAATGAGCAGTTCTTC
size: many; D: .; V: TRBV12-3/TRBV12-4; J: TRBJ1-5; CDR3: CASSFGESNQPQHF; DNA: TGTGCCAGCAGTTTCGGAGAGAGCAATCAGCCCCAGCATTTT
size: many; D: TRBD1; V: TRBV2; J: TRBJ2-7; CDR3: CASRPGQGFSYEQYF; DNA: TGTGCCAGCAGGCCCGGACAGGGCTTCTCCTACGAGCAGTACTTC
size: few; D: TRBD2; V: TRBV20-1; J: TRBJ2-1; CDR3: CSASRGGLAGGSYNEQFF; DNA: TGCAGTGCTAGTAGGGGGGGGTTAGCGGGAGGGTCCTACAATGAGCAGTTCTTC
size: .; D: TRBD2; V: TRBV28; J: TRBJ2-7; CDR3: CASSPPGWRELEEQYF; DNA: TGTGCCAGCAGTCCCCCGGGGTGGCGGGAGTTGGAAGAGCAGTACTTC
size: few; D: .; V: TRBV19; J: TRBJ2-7; CDR3: CASSMRGEPGQQYF; DNA: TGTGCCAGTAGTATGAGAGGTGAGCCCGGGCAGCAGTACTTC
size: many; D: .; V: TRBV4-1; J: TRBJ1-4; CDR3: CASSQGGQVNEKLFF; DNA: TGCGCCAGCAGCCAAGGAGGGCAGGTTAATGAAAAACTGTTTTTT